This T cell receptor beta chain was identified during a study of shared clonotypes between healthy human individuals (TCRdb year 2020). With regard to the full study: A couple of women and a few men aged 18 to 49 years were included in the cohort. Different laboratories and diverse techniques were used to prepare libraries and sequence TCR repertoires, to increase sequencing depth and limit assay-specific biases. To estimate repertoire size and how much clonotypes are shared between individuals, the study performed deep sequencing of blood TCR repertoires from 4 to 6 healthy adults. Per donor, leukapheresis produced somewhere between about 0.85 and 10 billion PBMCs. Per donor, three plates each were used for CD4 naive and CD4 memory, two for CD8 naive, and one for CD8 memory.

Using the deep immunoSEQ assay, multiplex PCR amplified TCR CDR3 regions from genomic DNA. Genomic DNA extracted from each cell subset was distributed evenly over all wells of several immunoSEQ 96-well plates, and each plate served as one replicate. For sorted subsets, about 200 ng genomic DNA, equal to 30,000 or so T cell genomes, was loaded into each replicate PCR. The purified libraries were quantified using a Qubit 3.0 fluorometer, sized with a Bioanalyzer 2100, and then quantified again using the KAPA Library Quantification kit. Each immunoSEQ 96-well plate was sequenced on its own single-read 150-cycle Illumina NextSeq 550 flow cell. The study's own analysis went as follows. Because the immunoSEQ output included only junctional sequences and no quality scores, the filtering could not be the same as the filtering used for full-length reads. Sequences were annotated with PyIR, a Python wrapper for IgBLAST v1.9, and V/J genes and CDR3 were assigned using IMGT germline references. Reads were removed for weak V/J assignments (E-value above 1e-6), missing CDR3, stop codons, out-of-frame junctions, or ambiguous translated residues. V3J clonotypes were defined by identical inferred V gene, J gene, and CDR3 amino acid sequence. The percentage overlap between two repertoires was calculated by dividing the number of shared unique clonotypes by the size of the smaller repertoire. Three approaches were used to assess repertoire richness: RTK rarefaction, the Chao1 estimator, and Recon v2.1 estimates of unobserved clonotypes. OLGA was used to compute generation probabilities for all TCRbeta clonotypes that the gDNA method yielded from four donors. The source is immuneACCESS, and TCRdb retained only in-frame sequences with V and J called. Part of the clones is not carried over; for the studies checked, unresolved V genes explain less than half of this, and the remainder is unexplained. V and J calls and clone size are as listed in that table; D and trimming were resolved from the DNA. This sample lists around 940,000 clones; around 80% were detected once. The top ten hold 1.5% of the sample.

What the work shows at the level of the full study, not this receptor alone: Compared with non-shared clonotypes, the clonotypes found in all four sorted-subset donors had higher generation probabilities. Because the study included a small number of donors, the genetic and exposure-history diversity represented was limited. Sampling was restricted to blood, and TCR repertoires in tissue are likely to differ from TCR repertoires in blood. Rarefaction of sorted-subset datasets indicated incomplete sequencing despite the large sequencing depth. When several donors were compared, the shared fraction of clonotypes was around 5% for naive CD4, 3.5% to 4% for naive CD8, 2.3% for memory CD4, and 0.4% for memory CD8. Pairwise subsampling indicated that sequencing depth was expected to affect the degree of clonotype sharing among donors. Naive subsets generally had larger estimated clonotype richness than memory subsets.

From the germline V gene (reference sequence), CDR1 is MNHEY and CDR2 is SMNVEV. The CDR3 runs 15 residues from the cysteine to the phenylalanine. The kept DNA is CDR3 alone, 45 bases in frame from the first base. V trim: 4 bases; J trim: 2 bases; unmatched bases: 7. The donors were healthy, HIV-negative adults who had no recently reported acute infections or vaccinations. All donors were Caucasian adults living in Nashville, Tennessee, USA. CD4+ T cells were enriched by magnetic negative selection, after which naive cells were positively selected on CD45RA and the negative fraction was taken as the memory subset. Blood was obtained by leukapheresis, after which PBMCs were separated by Ficoll-Histopaque density gradient centrifugation and cryopreserved in liquid nitrogen vapor phase. Analytical flow cytometry was used to check the purity and quantity of each magnetically sorted T cell population. Each sorted fraction had its genomic DNA isolated and then quantified by UV absorbance on a Nanodrop 2000c.

Details on this clone: The antigen it binds to is not known. No base quality information exists; no much larger clone differs at one position.

Sequenced sample: memory CD4+ T cells sorted from blood. This specimen's cell subset or site label, per the study, means: CD45RA-negative fraction. This receptor was identified in a man younger than 35 in good health. The chain couples TRBV27 to TRBJ2-7; 8 of the junction bases match TRBD1. The CDR3 protein is CASSSTGGGTYEQYF. The nucleotide sequence is TGTGCCAGCAGTTCCACAGGGGGAGGCACCTACGAGCAGTACTTC.